This T cell receptor (beta chain) was found in a study of shared clonotypes between healthy human individuals (dated by TCRdb to the early 2020s). Regarding the research as a whole: The cohort comprised a couple of women and a few men aged 18 to 49 years. Libraries were prepared and TCR repertoires were sequenced by different laboratories using diverse techniques, in order to increase sequencing depth and limit assay-specific biases. Per donor, leukapheresis produced somewhere between about 0.9 and 9.5 billion PBMCs. To estimate repertoire size and how much clonotypes are shared between individuals, the study performed deep sequencing of blood TCR repertoires from a few healthy adults. For each donor, CD4 naive and CD4 memory were each run on three plates, CD8 naive on two plates, and CD8 memory on one plate. The paper's findings and limits, for the study overall: Sharing across several donors was observed for approximately 4.6% of naive CD4, 3.5% of naive CD8, over 2% of memory CD4, and 0.4% of memory CD8 clonotypes. Larger estimated clonotype richness was generally found for naive subsets than for memory subsets. The genetic and exposure-history diversity represented was limited by the small number of donors. Compared with non-shared clonotypes, the clonotypes found in all four sorted-subset donors had higher generation probabilities. Sampling was restricted to blood, and TCR repertoires in tissue are likely to differ from TCR repertoires in blood. Rarefaction of sorted-subset datasets indicated incomplete sequencing despite the large sequencing depth. Pairwise subsampling indicated that sequencing depth was expected to affect the degree of clonotype sharing among donors.

As to this clone: No antigen is known for it. Base qualities are missing; no much larger clone stands one base away.

The donors were healthy, HIV-negative adults with no recently reported acute infections or vaccinations. Every donor was a Caucasian adult residing in Nashville, Tennessee, USA. CD4+ T cells were enriched by magnetic negative selection; naive cells were then positively selected on CD45RA, and the negative fraction formed the memory subset. Blood was obtained by leukapheresis, after which PBMCs were separated by Ficoll-Histopaque density gradient centrifugation and cryopreserved in liquid nitrogen vapor phase. Purity and quantity of every magnetically sorted T cell population were checked by analytical flow cytometry. Each sorted fraction had its genomic DNA isolated and then quantified by UV absorbance on a Nanodrop 2000c. Using the deep immunoSEQ assay, multiplex PCR amplified TCR CDR3 regions from genomic DNA. Genomic DNA extracted from each cell subset was distributed evenly over all wells of several immunoSEQ 96-well plates, and each plate served as one replicate. Each replicate PCR for sorted subsets received about 0.2 ug genomic DNA, equal to roughly 33,000 T cell genomes. The purified libraries were quantified using a Qubit 3.0 fluorometer, sized with a Bioanalyzer 2100, and then quantified again using the KAPA Library Quantification kit. Every immunoSEQ 96-well plate was sequenced on a separate single-read 150-cycle Illumina NextSeq 550 flow cell. The study's own analysis went as follows. Because only junctional sequences without quality scores were contained in the immunoSEQ output, filtering matching that applied to full-length reads could not be performed. To assign V/J genes and CDR3, sequences were annotated using PyIR, a Python wrapper for IgBLAST v1.9, with IMGT germline references. Reads were filtered out if the reads had weak V/J assignments (E-value above 1e-6), no CDR3, stop codons, out-of-frame junctions, or ambiguous translated residues. A V3J clonotype was defined by an identical inferred V gene, J gene, and CDR3 amino acid sequence. The percentage overlap between two repertoires was calculated by dividing the number of shared unique clonotypes by the size of the smaller repertoire. Richness of each repertoire was evaluated using RTK rarefaction, the Chao1 estimator, and Recon v2.1 estimates of unobserved clonotypes. For all TCRbeta clonotypes obtained by the gDNA method from four donors, generation probabilities were computed with OLGA. TCRdb provides this immuneACCESS table in a form limited to in-frame rearrangements. Some clones are lacking; in checked studies, under half of them reflect an unresolved V gene, and why the rest are absent is not known. The DNA gave D and trimming, while V, J and clone size come from that table. Across this sample there are about 2.4 million clones, with under 95% seen only once. In total, the top ten clones hold 0.35% to 0.45% of the sample.

CDR1 SGHAT and CDR2 FQNNGV are derived from the germline V gene. V gives up 6 bases and J gives up 6 bases, and the segment between their germline ends measures 15 bases. The CDR3 measures 13 amino acids from cysteine to phenylalanine. Of the read, only the CDR3 DNA is kept; its 39 bases are in frame from base 1. The sequence came from a man aged 18 to 29 in good health. Some clones in this sample may be carry-over from other donors' samples. The sequence joins TRBV11-2 to TRBJ2-7; a confident D gene designation cannot be given. The sequenced sample consisted of naive CD4+ T cells from PBMCs. Read against the paper, the sample's cell subset or site label means: CD45RA+ positively selected. In nucleotide form, the sequence is TGTGCCAGCAGGGGAAATCGGCTTCGCGAGCAGTACTTC. Translation gives CASRGNRLREQYF.